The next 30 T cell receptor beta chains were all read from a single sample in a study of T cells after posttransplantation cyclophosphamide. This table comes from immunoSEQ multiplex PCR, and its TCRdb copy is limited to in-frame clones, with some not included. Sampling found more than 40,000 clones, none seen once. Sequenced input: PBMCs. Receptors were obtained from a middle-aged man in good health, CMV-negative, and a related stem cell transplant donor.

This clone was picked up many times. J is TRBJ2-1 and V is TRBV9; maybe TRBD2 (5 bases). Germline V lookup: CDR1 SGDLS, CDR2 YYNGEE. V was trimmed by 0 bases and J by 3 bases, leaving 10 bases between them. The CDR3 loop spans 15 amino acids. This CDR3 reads CASSVEPGIYNEQFF. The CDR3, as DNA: TGTGCCAGCAGCGTAGAGCCGGGGATCTACAATGAGCAGTTCTTC.

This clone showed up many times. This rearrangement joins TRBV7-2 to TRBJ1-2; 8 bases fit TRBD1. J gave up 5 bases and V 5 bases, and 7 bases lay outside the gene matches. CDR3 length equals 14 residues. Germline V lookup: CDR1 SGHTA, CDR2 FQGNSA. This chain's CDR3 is CASSLGQDRYGYTF. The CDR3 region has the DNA TGTGCCAGCAGCCTGGGACAGGACCGTTATGGCTACACCTTC.

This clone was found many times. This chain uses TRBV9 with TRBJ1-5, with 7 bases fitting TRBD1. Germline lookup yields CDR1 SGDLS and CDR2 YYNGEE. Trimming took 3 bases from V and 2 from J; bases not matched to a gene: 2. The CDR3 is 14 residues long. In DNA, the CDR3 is TGTGCCAGCAGCGGGACAGGCGGCAATCAGCCCCAGCATTTT. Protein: CASSGTGGNQPQHF. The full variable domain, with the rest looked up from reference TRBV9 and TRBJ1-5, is DSGVTQTPKHLITATGQRVTLRCSPRSGDLSVYWYQQSLDQGLQFLIQYYNGEERAKGNILERFSAQQFPDLHSELNLSSLELGDSALYFCASSGTGGNQPQHFGDGTRLSIL.

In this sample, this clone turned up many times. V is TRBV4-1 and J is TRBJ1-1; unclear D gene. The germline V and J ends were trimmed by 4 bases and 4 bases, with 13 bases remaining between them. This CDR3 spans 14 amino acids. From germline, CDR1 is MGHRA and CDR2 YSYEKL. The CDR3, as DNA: TGCGCCAGCAGCCCCGACGGGTTACTCACTGAAGCTTTCTTT. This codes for CASSPDGLLTEAFF.

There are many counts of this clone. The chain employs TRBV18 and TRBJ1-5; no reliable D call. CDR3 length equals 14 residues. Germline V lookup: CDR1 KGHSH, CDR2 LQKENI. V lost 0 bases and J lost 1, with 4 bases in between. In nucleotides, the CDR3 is TGTGCCAGCTCACCACCGCAGAGCAATCAGCCCCAGCATTTT. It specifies CASSPPQSNQPQHF.

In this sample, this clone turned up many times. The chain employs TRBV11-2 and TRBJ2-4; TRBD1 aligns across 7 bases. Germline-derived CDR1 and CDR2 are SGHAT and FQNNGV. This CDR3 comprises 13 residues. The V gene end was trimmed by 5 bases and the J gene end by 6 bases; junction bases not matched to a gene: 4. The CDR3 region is CASSVGTANIQYF. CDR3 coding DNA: TGTGCCAGCAGCGTAGGGACAGCAAACATTCAGTACTTC. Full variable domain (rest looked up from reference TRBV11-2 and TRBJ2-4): EAGVAQSPRYKIIEKRQSVAFWCNPISGHATLYWYQQILGQGPKLLIQFQNNGVVDDSQLPKDRFSAERLKGVDSTLKIQPAKLEDSAVYLCASSVGTANIQYFGAGTRLSVL.

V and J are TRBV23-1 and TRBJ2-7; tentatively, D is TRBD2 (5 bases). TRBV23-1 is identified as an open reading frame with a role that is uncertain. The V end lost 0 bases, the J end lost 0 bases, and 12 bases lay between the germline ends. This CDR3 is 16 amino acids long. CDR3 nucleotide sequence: TGCGCCAGCAGTCAATCTGAAGGACGGGACTCCTACGAGCAGTACTTC. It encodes CASSQSEGRDSYEQYF.

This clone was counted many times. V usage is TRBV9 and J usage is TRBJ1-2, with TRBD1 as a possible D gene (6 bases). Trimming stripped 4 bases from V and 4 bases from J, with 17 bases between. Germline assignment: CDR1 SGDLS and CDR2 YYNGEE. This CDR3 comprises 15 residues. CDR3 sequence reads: CASSPRWGGTYGYTF. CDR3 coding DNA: TGTGCCAGCAGCCCCCGATGGGGGGGCACCTATGGCTACACCTTC. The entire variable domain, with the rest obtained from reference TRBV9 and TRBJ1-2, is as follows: DSGVTQTPKHLITATGQRVTLRCSPRSGDLSVYWYQQSLDQGLQFLIQYYNGEERAKGNILERFSAQQFPDLHSELNLSSLELGDSALYFCASSPRWGGTYGYTFGSGTRLTVV.

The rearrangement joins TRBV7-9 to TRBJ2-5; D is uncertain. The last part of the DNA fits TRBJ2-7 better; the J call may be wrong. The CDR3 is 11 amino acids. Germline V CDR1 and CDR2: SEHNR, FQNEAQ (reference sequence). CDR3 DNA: TGTGCCAGCAGTTGGCGAGGCGAGCAGTACTTC. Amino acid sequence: CASSWRGEQYF.

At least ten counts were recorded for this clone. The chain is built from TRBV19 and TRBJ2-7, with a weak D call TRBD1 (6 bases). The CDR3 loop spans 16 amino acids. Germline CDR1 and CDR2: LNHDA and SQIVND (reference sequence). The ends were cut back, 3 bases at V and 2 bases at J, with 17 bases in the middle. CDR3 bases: TGTGCCAGTAGTATCGGAAATGGACAGATACCCTACGAGCAGTACTTC. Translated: CASSIGNGQIPYEQYF.

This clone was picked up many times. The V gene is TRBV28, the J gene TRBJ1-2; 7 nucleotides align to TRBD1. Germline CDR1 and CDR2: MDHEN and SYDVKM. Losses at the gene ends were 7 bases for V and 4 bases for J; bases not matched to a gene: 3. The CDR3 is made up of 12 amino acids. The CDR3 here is CASNRQGYGYTF. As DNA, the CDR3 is TGTGCCAGCAACCGACAGGGCTATGGCTACACCTTC.

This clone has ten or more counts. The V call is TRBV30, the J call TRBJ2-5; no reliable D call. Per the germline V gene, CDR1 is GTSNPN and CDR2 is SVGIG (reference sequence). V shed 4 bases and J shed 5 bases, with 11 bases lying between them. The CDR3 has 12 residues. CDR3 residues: CAWNRRRETQYF. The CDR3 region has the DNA TGTGCCTGGAACCGACGGCGGGAGACCCAGTACTTC.

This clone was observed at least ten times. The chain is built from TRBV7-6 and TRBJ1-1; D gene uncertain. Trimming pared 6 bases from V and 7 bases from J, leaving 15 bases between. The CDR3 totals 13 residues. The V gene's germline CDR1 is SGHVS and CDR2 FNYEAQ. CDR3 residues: CASSPAGSIEAFF. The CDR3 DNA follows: TGTGCCAGCAGTCCGGCCGGGAGTATTGAAGCTTTCTTT.

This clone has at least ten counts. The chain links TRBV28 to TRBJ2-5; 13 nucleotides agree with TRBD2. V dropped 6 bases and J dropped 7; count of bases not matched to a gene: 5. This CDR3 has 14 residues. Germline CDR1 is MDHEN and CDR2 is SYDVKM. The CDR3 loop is CASRGTSGVTTQYF. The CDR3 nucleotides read TGTGCCAGCAGGGGGACTAGCGGGGTCACGACCCAGTACTTC. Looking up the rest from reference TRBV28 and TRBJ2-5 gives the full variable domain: DVKVTQSSRYLVKRTGEKVFLECVQDMDHENMFWYRQDPGLGLRLIYFSYDVKMKEKGDIPEGYSVSREKKERFSLILESASTNQTSMYLCASRGTSGVTTQYFGPGTRLLVL.

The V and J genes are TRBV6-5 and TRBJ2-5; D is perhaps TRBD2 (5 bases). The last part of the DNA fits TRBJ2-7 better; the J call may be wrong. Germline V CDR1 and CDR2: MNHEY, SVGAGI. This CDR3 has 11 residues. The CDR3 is CASRRAYEQYF. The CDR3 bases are TGTGCCAGCAGGCGGGCTTACGAGCAGTACTTC.

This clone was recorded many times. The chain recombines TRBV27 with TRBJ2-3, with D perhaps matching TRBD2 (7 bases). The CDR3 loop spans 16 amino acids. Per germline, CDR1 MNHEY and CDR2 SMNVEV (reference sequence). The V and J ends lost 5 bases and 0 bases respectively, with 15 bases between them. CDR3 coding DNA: TGTGCCAGCAGTCCCTGGGAGGGGGAAAGCACAGATACGCAGTATTTT. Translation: CASSPWEGESTDTQYF.

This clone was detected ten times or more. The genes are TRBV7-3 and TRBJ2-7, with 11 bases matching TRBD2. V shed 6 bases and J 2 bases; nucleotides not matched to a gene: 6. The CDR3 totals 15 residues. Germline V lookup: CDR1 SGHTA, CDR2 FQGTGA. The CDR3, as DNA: TGTGCCAGCAGACTCGGGACTAGCGGTCCCTACGAGCAGTACTTC. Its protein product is CASRLGTSGPYEQYF. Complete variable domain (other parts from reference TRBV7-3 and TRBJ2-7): GAGVSQTPSNKVTEKGKYVELRCDPISGHTALYWYRQSLGQGPEFLIYFQGTGAADDSGLPNDRFFAVRPEGSVSTLKIQRTERGDSAVYLCASRLGTSGPYEQYFGPGTRLTVT.

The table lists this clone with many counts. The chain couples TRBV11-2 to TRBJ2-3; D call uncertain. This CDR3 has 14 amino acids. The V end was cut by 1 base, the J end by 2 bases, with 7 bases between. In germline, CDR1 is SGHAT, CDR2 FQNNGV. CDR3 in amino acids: CASSLAVFTDTQYF. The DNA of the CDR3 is TGTGCCAGCAGCTTAGCGGTTTTCACAGATACGCAGTATTTT.

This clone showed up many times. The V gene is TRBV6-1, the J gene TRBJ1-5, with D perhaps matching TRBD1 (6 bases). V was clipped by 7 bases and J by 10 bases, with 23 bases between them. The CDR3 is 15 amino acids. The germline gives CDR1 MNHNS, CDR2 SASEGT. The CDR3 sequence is CASNMGARFLSPQHF. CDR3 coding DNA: TGTGCCAGCAATATGGGGGCTCGGTTTTTATCCCCCCAGCATTTT.

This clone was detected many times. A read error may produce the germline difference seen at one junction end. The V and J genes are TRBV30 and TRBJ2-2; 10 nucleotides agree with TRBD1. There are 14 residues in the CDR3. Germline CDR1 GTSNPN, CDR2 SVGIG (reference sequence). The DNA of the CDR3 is TGTGCCCGGAGGACAGGGGGGGCCACCGGGGAGCTGTTTTTT. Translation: CARRTGGATGELFF.

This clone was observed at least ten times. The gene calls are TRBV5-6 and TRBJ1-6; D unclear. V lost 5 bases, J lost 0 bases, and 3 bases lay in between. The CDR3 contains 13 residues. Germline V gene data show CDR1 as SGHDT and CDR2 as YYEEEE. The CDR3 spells CASRSSYNSPLHF. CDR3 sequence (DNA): TGTGCCAGCAGGAGCTCCTATAATTCACCCCTCCACTTT.

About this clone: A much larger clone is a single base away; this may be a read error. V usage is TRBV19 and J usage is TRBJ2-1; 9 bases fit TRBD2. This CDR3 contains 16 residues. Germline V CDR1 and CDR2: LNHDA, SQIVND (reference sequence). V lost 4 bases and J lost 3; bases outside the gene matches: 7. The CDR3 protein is CASSRRREGLYNEQFF. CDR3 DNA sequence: TGTGCCAGTAGTAGGAGGCGGGAGGGACTCTACAATGAGCAGTTCTTC.

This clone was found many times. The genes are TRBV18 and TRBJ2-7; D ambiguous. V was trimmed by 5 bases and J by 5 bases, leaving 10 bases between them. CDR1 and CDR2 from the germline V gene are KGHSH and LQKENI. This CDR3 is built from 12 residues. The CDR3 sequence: CASSSNTNEQYF. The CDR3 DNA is TGTGCCAGCTCATCGAACACGAACGAGCAGTACTTC.

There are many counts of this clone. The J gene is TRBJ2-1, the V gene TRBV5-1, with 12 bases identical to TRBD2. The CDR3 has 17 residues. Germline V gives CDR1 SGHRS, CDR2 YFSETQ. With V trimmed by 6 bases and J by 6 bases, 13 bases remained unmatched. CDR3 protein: CASTSAPLAGGINEQFF. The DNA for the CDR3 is TGCGCCAGCACTTCCGCGCCTCTAGCGGGAGGGATCAATGAGCAGTTCTTC. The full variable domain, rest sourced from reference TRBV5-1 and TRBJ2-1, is KAGVTQTPRYLIKTRGQQVTLSCSPISGHRSVSWYQQTPGQGLQFLFEYFSETQRNKGNFPGRFSGRQFSNSRSEMNVSTLELGDSALYLCASTSAPLAGGINEQFFGPGTRLTVL.

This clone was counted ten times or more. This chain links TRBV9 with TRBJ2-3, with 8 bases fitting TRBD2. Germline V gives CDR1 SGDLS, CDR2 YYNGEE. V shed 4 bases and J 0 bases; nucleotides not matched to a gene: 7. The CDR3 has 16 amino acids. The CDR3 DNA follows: TGTGCCAGCAGCCCCAGAGCGGGAGACAGCACAGATACGCAGTATTTT. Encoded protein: CASSPRAGDSTDTQYF.

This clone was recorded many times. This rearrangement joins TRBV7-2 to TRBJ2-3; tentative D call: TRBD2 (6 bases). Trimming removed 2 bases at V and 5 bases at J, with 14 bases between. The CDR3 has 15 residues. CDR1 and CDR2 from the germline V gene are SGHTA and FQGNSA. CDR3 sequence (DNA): TGTGCCAGCAGCTTAATAGCGGCCCGGGAAGATACGCAGTATTTT. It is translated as CASSLIAAREDTQYF.

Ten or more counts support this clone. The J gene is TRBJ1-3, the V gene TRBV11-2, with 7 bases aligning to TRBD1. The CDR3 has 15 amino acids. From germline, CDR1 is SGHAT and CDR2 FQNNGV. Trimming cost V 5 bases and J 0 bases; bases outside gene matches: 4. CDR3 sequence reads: CASSQGGVSGNTIYF. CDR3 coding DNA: TGTGCCAGCAGCCAGGGGGGTGTCTCTGGAAACACCATATATTTT. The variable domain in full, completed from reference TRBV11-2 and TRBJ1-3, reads EAGVAQSPRYKIIEKRQSVAFWCNPISGHATLYWYQQILGQGPKLLIQFQNNGVVDDSQLPKDRFSAERLKGVDSTLKIQPAKLEDSAVYLCASSQGGVSGNTIYFGEGSWLTVV.

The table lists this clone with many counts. The CDR3: CASSPDSHYEQYF. The CDR3 nucleotides read TGTGCCAGCAGTCCCGACAGTCACTACGAGCAGTACTTC. J is TRBJ2-7 and V is TRBV5-4; TRBD1 is a possible D gene (5 bases). This CDR3 is built from 13 residues. Deletions cut 5 bases from V and 3 bases from J, with 12 bases between. In germline, CDR1 is SGHNT, CDR2 YYREEE (reference sequence).

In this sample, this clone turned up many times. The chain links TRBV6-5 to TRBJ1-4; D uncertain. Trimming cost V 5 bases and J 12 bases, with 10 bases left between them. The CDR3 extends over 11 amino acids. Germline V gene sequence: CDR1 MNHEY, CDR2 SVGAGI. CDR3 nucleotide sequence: TGTGCCAGCAGTGGACGGGGAGAACTGTTTTTT. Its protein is CASSGRGELFF.

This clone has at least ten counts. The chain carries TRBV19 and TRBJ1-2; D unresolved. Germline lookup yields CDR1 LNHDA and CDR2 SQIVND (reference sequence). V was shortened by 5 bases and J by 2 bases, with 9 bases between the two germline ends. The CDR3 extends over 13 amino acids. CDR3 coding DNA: TGTGCCAGTAGTGTGACAAGAAACTATGGCTACACCTTC. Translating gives CASSVTRNYGYTF.